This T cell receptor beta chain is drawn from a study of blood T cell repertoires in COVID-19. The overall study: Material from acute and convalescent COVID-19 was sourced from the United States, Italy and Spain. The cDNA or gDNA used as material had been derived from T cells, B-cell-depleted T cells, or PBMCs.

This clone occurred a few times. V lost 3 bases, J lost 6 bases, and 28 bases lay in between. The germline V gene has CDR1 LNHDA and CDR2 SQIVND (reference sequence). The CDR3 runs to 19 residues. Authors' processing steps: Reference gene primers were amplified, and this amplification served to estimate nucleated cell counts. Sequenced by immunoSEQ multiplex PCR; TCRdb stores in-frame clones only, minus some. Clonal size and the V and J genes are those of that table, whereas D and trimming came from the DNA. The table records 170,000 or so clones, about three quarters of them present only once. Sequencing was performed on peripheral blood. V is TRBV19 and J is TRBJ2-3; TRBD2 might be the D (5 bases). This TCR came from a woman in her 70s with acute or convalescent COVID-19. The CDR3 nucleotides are TGTGCCAGTAGTATCCGGCCTCCCGGGTATGACAAAAAGCGGGATACGCAGTATTTT. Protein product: CASSIRPPGYDKKRDTQYF.